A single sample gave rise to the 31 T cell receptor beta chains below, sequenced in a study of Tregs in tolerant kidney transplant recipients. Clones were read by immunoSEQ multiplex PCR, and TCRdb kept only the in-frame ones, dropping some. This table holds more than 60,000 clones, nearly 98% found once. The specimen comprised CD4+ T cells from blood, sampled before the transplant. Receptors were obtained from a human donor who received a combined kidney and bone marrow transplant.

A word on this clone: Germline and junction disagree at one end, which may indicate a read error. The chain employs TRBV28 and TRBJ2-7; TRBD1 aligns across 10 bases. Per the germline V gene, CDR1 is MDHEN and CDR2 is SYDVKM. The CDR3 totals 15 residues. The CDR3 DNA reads TGTGCCAGCAGCTTATCCGGACAGGGGGGCTACGAGCAGTACTTC. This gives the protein CASSLSGQGGYEQYF.

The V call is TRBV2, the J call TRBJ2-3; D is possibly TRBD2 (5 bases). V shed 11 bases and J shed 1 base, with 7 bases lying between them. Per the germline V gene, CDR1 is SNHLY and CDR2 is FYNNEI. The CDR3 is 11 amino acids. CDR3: CAGERTDTQYF. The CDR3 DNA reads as TGTGCCGGGGAGCGCACAGATACGCAGTATTTT. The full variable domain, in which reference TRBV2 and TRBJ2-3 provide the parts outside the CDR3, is EPEVTQTPSHQVTQMGQEVILRCVPISNHLYFYWYRQILGQKVEFLVSFYNNEISEKSEIFDDQFSVERPDGSNFTLKIRSTKLEDSAMYFCAGERTDTQYFGPGTRLTVL.

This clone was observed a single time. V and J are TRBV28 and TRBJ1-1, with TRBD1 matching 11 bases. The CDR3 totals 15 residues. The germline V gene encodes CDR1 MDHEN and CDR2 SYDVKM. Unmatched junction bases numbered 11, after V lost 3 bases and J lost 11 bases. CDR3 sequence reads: CASSFRGTGGFTAFF. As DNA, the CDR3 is TGTGCCAGCAGTTTTCGGGGGACAGGGGGTTTTACGGCTTTCTTT.

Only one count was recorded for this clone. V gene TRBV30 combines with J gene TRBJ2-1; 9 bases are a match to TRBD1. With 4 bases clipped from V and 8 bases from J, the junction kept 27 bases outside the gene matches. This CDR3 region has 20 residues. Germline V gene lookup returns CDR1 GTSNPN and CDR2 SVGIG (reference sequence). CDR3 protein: CAWKTDLTYLQGAVWDEQFF. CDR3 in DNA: TGTGCCTGGAAGACCGACTTGACTTACTTACAGGGGGCAGTTTGGGATGAGCAGTTCTTC. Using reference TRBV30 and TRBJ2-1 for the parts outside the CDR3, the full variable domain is SQTIHQWPATLVQPVGSPLSLECTVEGTSNPNLYWYRQAAGRGLQLLFYSVGIGQISSEVPQNLSASRPQDRQFILSSKKLLLSDSGFYLCAWKTDLTYLQGAVWDEQFFGPGTRLTVL.

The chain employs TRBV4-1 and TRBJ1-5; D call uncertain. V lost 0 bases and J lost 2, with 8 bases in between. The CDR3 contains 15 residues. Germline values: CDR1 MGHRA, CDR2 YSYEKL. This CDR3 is CASSQDGPGNQPQHF. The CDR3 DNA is TGCGCCAGCAGCCAAGATGGTCCGGGCAATCAGCCCCAGCATTTT.

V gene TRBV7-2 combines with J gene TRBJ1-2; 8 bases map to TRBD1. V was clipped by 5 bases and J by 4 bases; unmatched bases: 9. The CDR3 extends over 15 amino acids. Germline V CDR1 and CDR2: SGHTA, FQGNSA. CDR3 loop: CASSAYTGGGYGYTF. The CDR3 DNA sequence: TGTGCCAGCAGCGCATATACAGGGGGTGGCTATGGCTACACCTTC.

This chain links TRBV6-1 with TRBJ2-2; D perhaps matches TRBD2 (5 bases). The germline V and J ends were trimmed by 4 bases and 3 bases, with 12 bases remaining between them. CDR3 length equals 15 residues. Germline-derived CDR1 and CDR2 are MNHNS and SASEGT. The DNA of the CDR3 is TGTGCCAGCAGTGGGGGAGTAGGAGACACCGGGGAGCTGTTTTTT. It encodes CASSGGVGDTGELFF.

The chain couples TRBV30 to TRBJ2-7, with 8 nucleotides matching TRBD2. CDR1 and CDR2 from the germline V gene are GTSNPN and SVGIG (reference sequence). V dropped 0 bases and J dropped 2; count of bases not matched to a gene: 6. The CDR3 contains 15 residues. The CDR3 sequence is CAWSVIAGTTYEQYF. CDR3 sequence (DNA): TGTGCCTGGAGTGTAATAGCGGGGACAACCTACGAGCAGTACTTC.

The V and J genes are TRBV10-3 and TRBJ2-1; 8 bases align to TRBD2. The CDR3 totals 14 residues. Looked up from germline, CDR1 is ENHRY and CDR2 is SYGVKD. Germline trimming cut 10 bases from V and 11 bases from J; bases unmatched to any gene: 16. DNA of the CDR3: TGTGCCACCCAACTAGCGGACCCTTTACGTAAGCAGTTCTTC. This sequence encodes CATQLADPLRKQFF.

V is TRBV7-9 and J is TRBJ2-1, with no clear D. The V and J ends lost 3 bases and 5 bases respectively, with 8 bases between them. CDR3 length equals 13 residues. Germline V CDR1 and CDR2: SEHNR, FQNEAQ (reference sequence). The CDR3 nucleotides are TGTGCCAGCAGCTTTACCAGTGACAATGAGCAGTTCTTC. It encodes CASSFTSDNEQFF.

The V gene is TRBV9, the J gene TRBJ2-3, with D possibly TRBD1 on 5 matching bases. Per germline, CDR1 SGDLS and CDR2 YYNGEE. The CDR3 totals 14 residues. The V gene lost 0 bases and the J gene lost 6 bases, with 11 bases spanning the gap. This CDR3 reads CASSVDGARDTQYF. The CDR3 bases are TGTGCCAGCAGCGTAGATGGGGCCCGCGATACGCAGTATTTT.

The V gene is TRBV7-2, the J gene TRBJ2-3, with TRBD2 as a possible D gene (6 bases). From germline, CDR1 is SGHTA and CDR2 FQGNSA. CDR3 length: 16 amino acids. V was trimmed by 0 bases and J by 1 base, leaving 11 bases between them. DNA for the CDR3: TGTGCCAGCAGCTTAGCCCCCGGGGGTCGCACAGATACGCAGTATTTT. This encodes CASSLAPGGRTDTQYF.

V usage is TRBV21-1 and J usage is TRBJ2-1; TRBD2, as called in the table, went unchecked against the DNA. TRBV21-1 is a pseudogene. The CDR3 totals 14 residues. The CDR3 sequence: CASNKGSNNNEQFF. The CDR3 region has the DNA TGTGCCAGCAACAAGGGGAGCAACAACAATGAGCAGTTCTTC.

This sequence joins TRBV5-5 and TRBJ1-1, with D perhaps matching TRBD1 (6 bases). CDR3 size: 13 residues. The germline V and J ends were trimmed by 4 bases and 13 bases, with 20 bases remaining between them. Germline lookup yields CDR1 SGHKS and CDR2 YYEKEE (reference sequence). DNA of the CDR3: TGTGCCAGCAGCATAATAGGACAGCCCGGAGTTTTCTTT. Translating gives CASSIIGQPGVFF. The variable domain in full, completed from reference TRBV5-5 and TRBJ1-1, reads DAGVTQSPTHLIKTRGQQVTLRCSPISGHKSVSWYQQVLGQGPQFIFQYYEKEERGRGNFPDRFSARQFPNYSSELNVNALLLGDSALYLCASSIIGQPGVFFGQGTRLTVV.

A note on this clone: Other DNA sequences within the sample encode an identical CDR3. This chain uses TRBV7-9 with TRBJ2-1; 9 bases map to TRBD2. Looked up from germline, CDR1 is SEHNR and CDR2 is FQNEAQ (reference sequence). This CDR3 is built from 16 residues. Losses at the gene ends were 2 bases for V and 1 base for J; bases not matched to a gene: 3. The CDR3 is CASSLSLAGSYNEQFF. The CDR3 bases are TGTGCCAGCAGCTTATCCCTAGCGGGGTCCTACAATGAGCAGTTCTTC.

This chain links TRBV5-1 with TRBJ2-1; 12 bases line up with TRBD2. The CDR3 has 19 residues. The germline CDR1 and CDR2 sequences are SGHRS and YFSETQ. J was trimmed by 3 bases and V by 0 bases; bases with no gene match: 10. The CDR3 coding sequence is TGCGCCAGCAGCTTGGCTAGACTAGCGGGAGACAAAGGCTACAATGAGCAGTTCTTC. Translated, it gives CASSLARLAGDKGYNEQFF.

Here the CDR3 reads CASGPGTGRKTEAFF. The CDR3 nucleotides read TGTGCTAGTGGTCCTGGGACAGGGAGAAAGACTGAAGCTTTCTTT. The V gene is TRBV12-5, the J gene TRBJ1-1; 9 bases are shared with TRBD1. V was clipped by 5 bases and J by 5 bases; unmatched bases: 9. This CDR3 has 15 amino acids. Per the germline V gene, CDR1 is LGHNT and CDR2 is FRNRAP.

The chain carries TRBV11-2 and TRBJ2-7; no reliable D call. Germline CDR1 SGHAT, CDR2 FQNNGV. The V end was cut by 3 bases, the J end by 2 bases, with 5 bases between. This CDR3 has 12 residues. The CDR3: CASSFTAYEQYF. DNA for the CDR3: TGTGCCAGCAGCTTTACGGCCTACGAGCAGTACTTC.

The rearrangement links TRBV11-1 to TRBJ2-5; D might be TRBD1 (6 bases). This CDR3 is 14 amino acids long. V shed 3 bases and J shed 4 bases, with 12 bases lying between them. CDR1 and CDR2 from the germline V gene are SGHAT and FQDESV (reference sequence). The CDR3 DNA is TGTGCCAGCAGCTTGGCCAGGGGCGGAGAGACCCAGTACTTC. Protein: CASSLARGGETQYF. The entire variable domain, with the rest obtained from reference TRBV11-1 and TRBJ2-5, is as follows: EAEVAQSPRYKITEKSQAVAFWCDPISGHATLYWYRQILGQGPELLVQFQDESVVDDSQLPKDRFSAERLKGVDSTLKIQPAELGDSAMYLCASSLARGGETQYFGPGTRLLVL.

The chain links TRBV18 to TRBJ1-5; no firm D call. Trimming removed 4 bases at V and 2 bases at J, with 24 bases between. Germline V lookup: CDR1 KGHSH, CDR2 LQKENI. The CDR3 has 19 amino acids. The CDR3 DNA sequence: TGTGCCAGCTCACTGCGATTTGAGGGAATTTCTGGCGGCAATCAGCCCCAGCATTTT. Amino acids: CASSLRFEGISGGNQPQHF.

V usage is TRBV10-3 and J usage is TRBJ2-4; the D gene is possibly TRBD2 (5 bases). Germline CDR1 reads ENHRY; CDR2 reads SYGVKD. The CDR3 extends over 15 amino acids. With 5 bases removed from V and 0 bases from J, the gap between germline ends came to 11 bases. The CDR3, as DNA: TGTGCCATCAGTAGCGGTCCTGTAGCCAAAAACATTCAGTACTTC. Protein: CAISSGPVAKNIQYF.

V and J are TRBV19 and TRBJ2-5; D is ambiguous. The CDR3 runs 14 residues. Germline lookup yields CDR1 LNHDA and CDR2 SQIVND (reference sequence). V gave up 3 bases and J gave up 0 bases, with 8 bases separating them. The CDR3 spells CASSIIGDQETQYF. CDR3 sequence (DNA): TGTGCCAGTAGTATTATCGGAGACCAAGAGACCCAGTACTTC. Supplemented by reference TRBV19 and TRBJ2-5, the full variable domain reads DGGITQSPKYLFRKEGQNVTLSCEQNLNHDAMYWYRQDPGQGLRLIYYSQIVNDFQKGDIAEGYSVSREKKESFPLTVTSAQKNPTAFYLCASSIIGDQETQYFGPGTRLLVL.

CDR3 amino acids: CASDRVSGSNTGELFF. In nucleotides, the CDR3 is TGTGCCTCCGACAGAGTTAGCGGCTCGAACACCGGGGAGCTGTTTTTT. V usage is TRBV6-6 and J usage is TRBJ2-2, with D tentatively TRBD2 (6 bases). CDR3 length: 16 amino acids. Trimming left V 11 bases short and J 0 bases short, with 19 bases between. Germline V gene lookup returns CDR1 MNHNY and CDR2 SVGAGI (reference sequence).

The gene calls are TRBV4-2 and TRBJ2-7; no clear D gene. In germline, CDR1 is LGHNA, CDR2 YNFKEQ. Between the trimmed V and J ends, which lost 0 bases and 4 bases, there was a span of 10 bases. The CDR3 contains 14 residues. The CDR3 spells CASSQDTGWYEQYF. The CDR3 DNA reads TGTGCCAGCAGCCAAGACACGGGTTGGTACGAGCAGTACTTC.

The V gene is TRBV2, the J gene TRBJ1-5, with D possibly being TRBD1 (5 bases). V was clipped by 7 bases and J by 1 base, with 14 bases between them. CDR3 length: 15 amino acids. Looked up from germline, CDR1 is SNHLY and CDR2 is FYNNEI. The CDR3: CASTRQTGSNQPQHF. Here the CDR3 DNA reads TGTGCCAGCACAAGACAGACCGGCAGCAATCAGCCCCAGCATTTT.

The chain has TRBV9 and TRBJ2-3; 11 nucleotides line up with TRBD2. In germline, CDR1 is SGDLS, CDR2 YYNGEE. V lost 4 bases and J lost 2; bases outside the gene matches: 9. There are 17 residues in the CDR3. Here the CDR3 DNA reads TGTGCCAGCAGCCCCGGGACTAGCGGAGGCCACACAGATACGCAGTATTTT. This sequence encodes CASSPGTSGGHTDTQYF.

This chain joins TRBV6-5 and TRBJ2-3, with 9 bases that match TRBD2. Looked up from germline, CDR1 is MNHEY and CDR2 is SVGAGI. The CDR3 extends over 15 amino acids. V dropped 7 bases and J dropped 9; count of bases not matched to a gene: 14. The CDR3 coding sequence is TGTGCCAGCACCCTCGTTGGGGCGGGAGGGTGGACGCAGTATTTT. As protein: CASTLVGAGGWTQYF.

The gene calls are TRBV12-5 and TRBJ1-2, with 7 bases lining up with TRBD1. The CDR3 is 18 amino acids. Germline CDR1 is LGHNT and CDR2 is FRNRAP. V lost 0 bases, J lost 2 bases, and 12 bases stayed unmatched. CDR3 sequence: CASGLVSFGTVVNYGYTF. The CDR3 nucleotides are TGTGCTAGTGGTTTGGTATCATTCGGGACAGTCGTCAACTATGGCTACACCTTC.

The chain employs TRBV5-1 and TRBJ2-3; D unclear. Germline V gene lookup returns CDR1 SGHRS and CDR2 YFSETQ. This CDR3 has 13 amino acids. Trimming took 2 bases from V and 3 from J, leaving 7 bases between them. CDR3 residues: CASSFSETDTQYF. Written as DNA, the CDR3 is TGCGCCAGCAGCTTTTCTGAGACAGATACGCAGTATTTT.

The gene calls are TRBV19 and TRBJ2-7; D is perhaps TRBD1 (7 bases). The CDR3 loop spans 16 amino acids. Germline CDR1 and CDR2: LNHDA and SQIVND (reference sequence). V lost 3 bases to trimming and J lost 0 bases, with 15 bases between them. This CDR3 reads CASSMEGAPSSYEQYF. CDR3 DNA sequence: TGTGCCAGTAGTATGGAGGGGGCCCCCAGCTCCTACGAGCAGTACTTC.

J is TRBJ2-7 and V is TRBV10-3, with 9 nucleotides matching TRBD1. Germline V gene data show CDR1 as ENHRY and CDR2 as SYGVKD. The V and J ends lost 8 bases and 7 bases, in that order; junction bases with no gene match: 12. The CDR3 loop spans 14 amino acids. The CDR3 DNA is TGTGCCATCGGAGGGACAGGGACCTCGGGGGAGCAGTACTTC. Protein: CAIGGTGTSGEQYF.